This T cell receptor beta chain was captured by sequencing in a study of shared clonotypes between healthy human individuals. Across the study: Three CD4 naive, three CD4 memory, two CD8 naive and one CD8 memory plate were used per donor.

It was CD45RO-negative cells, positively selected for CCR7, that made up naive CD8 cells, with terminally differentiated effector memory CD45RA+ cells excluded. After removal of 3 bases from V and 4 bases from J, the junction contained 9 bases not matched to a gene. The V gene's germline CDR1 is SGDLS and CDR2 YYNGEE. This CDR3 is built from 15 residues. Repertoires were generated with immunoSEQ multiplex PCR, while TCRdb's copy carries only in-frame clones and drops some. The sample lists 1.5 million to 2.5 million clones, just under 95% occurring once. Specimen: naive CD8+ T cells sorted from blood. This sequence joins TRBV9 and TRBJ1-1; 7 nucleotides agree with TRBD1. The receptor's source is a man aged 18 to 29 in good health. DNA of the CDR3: TGTGCCAGCAGCGCCCAGGGGGGTATGGGCACTGAAGCTTTCTTT. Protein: CASSAQGGMGTEAFF.